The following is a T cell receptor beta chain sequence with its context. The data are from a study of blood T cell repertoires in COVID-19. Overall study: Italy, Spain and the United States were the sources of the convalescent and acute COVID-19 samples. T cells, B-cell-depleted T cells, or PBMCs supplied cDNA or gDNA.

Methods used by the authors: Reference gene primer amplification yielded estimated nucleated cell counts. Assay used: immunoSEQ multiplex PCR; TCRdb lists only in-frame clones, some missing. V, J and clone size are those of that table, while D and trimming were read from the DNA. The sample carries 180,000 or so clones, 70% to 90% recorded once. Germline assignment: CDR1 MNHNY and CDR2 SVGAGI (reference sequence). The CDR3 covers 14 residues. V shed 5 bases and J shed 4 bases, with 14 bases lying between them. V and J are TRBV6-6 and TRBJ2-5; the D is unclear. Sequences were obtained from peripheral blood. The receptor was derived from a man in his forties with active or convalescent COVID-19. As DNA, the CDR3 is TGTGCCAGCAGTGGATCCTCTAGGCGAGAGACCCAGTACTTC. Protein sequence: CASSGSSRRETQYF.